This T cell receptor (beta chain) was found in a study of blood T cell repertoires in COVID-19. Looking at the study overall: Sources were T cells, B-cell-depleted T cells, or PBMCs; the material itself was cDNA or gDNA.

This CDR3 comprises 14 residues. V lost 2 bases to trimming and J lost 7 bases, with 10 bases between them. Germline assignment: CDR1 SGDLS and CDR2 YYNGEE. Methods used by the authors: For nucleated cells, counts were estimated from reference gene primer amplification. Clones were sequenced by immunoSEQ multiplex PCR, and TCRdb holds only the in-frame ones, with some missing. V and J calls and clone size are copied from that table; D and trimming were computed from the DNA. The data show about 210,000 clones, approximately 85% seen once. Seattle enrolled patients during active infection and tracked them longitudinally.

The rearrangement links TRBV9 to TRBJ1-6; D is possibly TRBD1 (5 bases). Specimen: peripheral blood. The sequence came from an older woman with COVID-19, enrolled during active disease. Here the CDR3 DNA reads TGTGCCAGCAGCGTCGGGCAGGGAAATTCACCCCTCCACTTT. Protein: CASSVGQGNSPLHF.